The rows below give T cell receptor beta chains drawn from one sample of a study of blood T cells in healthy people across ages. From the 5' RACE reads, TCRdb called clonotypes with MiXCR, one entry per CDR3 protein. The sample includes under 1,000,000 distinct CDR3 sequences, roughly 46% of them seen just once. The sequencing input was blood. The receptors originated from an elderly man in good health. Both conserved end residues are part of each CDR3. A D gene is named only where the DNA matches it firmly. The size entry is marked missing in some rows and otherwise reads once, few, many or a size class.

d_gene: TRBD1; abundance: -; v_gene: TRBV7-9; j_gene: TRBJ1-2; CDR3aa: CASSFRTGTGPRNSYGYTF; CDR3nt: TGTGCCAGCAGCTTCAGAACCGGGACAGGGCCCAGGAATAGCTATGGCTACACCTTC
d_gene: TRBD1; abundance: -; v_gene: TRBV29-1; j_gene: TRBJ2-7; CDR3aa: CSVRTGLHEQYF; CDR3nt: TGCAGCGTCCGGACAGGGTTGCACGAGCAGTACTTC
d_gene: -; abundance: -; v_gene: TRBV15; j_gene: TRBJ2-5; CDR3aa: CATSRDRWGPETQYF; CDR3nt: TGTGCCACCAGCAGAGATCGCTGGGGGCCTGAGACCCAGTACTTC
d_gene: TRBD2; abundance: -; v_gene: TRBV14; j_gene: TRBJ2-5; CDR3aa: CASSPLRAGPQETQYF; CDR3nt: TGTGCCAGCAGCCCTCTCCGAGCGGGGCCCCAGGAGACCCAGTACTTC
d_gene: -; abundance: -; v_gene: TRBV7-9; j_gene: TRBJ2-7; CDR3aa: CASSLDGGTSYEQYF; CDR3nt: TGTGCCAGCAGCTTGGATGGAGGGACGTCCTACGAGCAGTACTTC
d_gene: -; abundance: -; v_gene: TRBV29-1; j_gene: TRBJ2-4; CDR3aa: CSVDVWQGVFQGLAKNIQYF; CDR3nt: TGCAGCGTTGATGTTTGGCAGGGCGTATTCCAGGGTCTAGCCAAAAACATTCAGTACTTC
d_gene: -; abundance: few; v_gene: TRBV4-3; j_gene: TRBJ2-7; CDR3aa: CASSRDVGYEQYF; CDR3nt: TGCGCCAGCAGCCGGGACGTTGGCTACGAGCAGTACTTC
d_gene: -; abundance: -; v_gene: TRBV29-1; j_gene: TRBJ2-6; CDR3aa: CSVDVGRSGANVLTF; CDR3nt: TGCAGCGTTGATGTGGGTCGCTCTGGGGCCAACGTCCTGACTTTC
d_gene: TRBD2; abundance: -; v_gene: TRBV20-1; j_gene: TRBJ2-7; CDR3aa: CSARGRYTSGRGNEQYF; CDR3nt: TGCAGTGCTAGAGGCCGATACACTAGCGGGAGGGGCAATGAGCAGTACTTC
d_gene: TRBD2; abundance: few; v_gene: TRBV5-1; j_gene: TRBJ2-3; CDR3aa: CASSLVRLAVTDTQYF; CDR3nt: TGCGCCAGCAGCTTGGTTCGCCTAGCGGTCACAGATACGCAGTATTTT
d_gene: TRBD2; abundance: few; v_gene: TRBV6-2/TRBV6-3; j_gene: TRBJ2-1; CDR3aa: CASSNSGGPFNEQFF; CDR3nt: TGTGCCAGCAGTAATAGCGGGGGGCCCTTCAATGAGCAGTTCTTC
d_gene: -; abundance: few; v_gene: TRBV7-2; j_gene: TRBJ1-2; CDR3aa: CASSGLDRPYGYTF; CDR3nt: TGTGCCAGCAGCGGCCTAGACAGGCCTTATGGCTACACCTTC
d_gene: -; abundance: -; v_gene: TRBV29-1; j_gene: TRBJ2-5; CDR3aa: CSVDQGQETQYF; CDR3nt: TGCAGCGTTGATCAAGGGCAAGAGACCCAGTACTTC
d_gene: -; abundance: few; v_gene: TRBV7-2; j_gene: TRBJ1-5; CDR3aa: CASSLATVSNQPQHF; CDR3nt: TGTGCCAGCAGCTTAGCCACGGTGAGCAATCAGCCCCAGCATTTT
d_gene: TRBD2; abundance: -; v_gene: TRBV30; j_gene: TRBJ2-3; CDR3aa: CAWARISGDTDTQYF; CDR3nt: TGTGCCTGGGCAAGGATTAGCGGGGACACAGATACGCAGTATTTT
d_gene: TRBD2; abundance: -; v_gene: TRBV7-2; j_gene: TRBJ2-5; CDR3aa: CASSFSGRGQETQYF; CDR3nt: TGTGCCAGCAGCTTTAGCGGGAGAGGGCAAGAGACCCAGTACTTC
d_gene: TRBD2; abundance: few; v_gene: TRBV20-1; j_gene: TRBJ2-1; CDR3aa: CSAAGTSGRAALNGQFF; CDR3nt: TGCAGTGCTGCCGGGACTAGCGGGAGGGCCGCCCTCAATGGGCAGTTCTTC
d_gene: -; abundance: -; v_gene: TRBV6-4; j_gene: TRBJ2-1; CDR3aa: CASSPGVERAPYNEQFF; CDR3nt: TGTGCCAGCAGCCCCGGGGTTGAGCGGGCCCCCTACAATGAGCAGTTCTTC
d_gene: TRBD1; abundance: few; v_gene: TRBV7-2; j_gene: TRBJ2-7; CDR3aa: CASSSRTGNYEQYF; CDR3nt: TGTGCCAGCAGCTCTCGGACAGGGAACTACGAGCAGTACTTC
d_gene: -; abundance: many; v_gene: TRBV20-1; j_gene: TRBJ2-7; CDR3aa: CSGVPSTTEQYF; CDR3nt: TGCAGTGGGGTCCCTTCCACCACCGAGCAGTACTTC
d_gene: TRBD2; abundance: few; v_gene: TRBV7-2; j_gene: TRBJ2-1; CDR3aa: CASSLVSGGRAMDEQFF; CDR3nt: TGTGCCAGCAGCTTAGTTTCCGGCGGGAGAGCGATGGATGAGCAGTTCTTC
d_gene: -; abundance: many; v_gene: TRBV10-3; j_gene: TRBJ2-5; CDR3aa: CATKERQETQYF; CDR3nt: TGTGCCACCAAGGAGCGGCAAGAGACCCAGTACTTC
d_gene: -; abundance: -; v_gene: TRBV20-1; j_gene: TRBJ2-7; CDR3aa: CSQRRGREQYF; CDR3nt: TGCAGTCAGCGGAGGGGGCGGGAGCAGTACTTC
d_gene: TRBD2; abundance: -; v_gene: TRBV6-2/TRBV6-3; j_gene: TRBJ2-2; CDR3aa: CASSYSGTSGIQLFF; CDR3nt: TGTGCCAGCAGTTACTCCGGGACTAGCGGGATTCAGCTGTTTTTT
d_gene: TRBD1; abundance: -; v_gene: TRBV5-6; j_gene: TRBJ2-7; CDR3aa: CASSFRTGDTYGQYF; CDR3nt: TGTGCCAGCAGCTTTAGGACAGGCGACACCTACGGGCAGTACTTC
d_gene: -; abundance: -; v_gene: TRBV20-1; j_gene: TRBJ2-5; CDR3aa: CSATGGARQYF; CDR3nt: TGCAGTGCCACTGGGGGGGCACGTCAGTACTTC
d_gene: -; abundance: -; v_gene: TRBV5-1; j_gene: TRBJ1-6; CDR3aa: CASSLDGPNSPLHF; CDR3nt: TGTGCCAGCAGCTTGGACGGACCGAATTCACCCCTCCACTTT
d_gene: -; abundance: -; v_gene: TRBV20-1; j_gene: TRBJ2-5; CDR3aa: CSARDLGPHQGEQYF; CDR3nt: TGCAGTGCTAGAGATCTAGGGCCCCACCAAGGGGAGCAGTACTTC
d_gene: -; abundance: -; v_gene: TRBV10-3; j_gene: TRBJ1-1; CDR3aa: CAISARDFRLSAEAFF; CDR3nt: TGTGCCATCAGCGCACGCGATTTTCGATTATCCGCTGAAGCTTTCTTT
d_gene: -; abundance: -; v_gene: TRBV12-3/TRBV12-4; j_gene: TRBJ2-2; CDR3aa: CASSFWARGDFGELFF; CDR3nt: TGTGCCAGCAGTTTTTGGGCCAGGGGGGATTTCGGGGAGCTGTTTTTT
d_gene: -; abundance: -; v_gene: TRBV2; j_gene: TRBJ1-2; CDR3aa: CASTADGLAYGYTF; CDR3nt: TGTGCCAGCACCGCGGACGGACTGGCTTATGGCTACACCTTC
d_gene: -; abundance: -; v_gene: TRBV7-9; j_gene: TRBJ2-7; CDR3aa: CASSVSRGAEIYNEQYF; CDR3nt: TGTGCCAGCAGCGTGAGTCGAGGGGCGGAGATCTACAATGAGCAGTACTTC
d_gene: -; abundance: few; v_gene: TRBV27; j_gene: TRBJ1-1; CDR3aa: CASSLGAGEAFF; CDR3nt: TGTGCCAGCAGTTTGGGGGCAGGGGAAGCTTTCTTT
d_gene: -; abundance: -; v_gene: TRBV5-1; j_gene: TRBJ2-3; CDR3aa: CASSLTPYTDTQYF; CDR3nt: TGCGCCAGCAGCTTAACACCCTACACAGATACGCAGTATTTT
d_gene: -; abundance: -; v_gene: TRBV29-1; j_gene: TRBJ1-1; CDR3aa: CSVAWGNTEAFF; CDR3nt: TGCAGCGTTGCTTGGGGGAACACTGAAGCTTTCTTT
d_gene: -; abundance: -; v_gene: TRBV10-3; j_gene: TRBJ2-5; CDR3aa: CAISEPGAVRETQYF; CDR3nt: TGTGCCATCAGTGAGCCGGGGGCAGTCCGGGAGACCCAGTACTTC
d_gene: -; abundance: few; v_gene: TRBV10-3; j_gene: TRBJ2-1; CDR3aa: CAIRGDVREQFF; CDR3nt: TGTGCCATCAGGGGGGACGTTCGGGAGCAGTTCTTC
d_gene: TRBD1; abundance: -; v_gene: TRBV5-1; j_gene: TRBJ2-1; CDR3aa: CASSPGTEYNEQFF; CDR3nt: TGCGCCAGCAGCCCTGGGACAGAATACAATGAGCAGTTCTTC
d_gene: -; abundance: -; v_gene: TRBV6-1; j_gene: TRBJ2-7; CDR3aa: CASRTTESYEQYF; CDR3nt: TGTGCCAGCAGGACCACAGAGTCATACGAGCAGTACTTC
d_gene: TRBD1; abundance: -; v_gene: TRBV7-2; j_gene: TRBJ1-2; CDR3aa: CASSWRQGSNYGYTF; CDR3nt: TGTGCCAGCAGCTGGAGACAGGGATCGAACTATGGCTACACCTTC
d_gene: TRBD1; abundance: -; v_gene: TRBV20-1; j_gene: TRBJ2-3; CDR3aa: CSASRQGATSTDTQYF; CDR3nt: TGCAGTGCTAGCCGTCAGGGGGCTACGAGCACAGATACGCAGTATTTT
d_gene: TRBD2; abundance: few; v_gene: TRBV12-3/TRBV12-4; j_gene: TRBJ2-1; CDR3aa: CASSPAGVYNEQFF; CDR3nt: TGTGCCAGCAGCCCTGCGGGAGTCTACAATGAGCAGTTCTTC
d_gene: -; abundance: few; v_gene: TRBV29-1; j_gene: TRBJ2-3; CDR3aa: CSVGRGLDTQYF; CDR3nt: TGCAGCGTTGGACGGGGCTTGGATACGCAGTATTTT
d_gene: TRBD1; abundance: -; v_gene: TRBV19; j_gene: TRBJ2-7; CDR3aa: CASSTGTGDLYNEQYF; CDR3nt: TGTGCCAGTAGTACCGGAACAGGGGACCTATACAATGAGCAGTACTTC
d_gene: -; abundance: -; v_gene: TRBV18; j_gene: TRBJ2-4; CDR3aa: CASSSDVAGIQYF; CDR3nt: TGTGCCAGCTCATCAGACGTCGCGGGCATTCAGTACTTC
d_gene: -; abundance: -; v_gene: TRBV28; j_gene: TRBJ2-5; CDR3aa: CAGEGGGVQYF; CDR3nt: TGTGCCGGAGAGGGGGGAGGGGTGCAGTACTTC
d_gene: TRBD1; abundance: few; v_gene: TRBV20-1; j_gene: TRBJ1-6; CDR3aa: CSSTRGRGNSPLHF; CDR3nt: TGCAGTTCGACTAGGGGGCGTGGGAATTCACCCCTCCACTTT
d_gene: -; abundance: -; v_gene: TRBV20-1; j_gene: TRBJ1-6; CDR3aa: CSASDSYNSPLHF; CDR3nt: TGCAGTGCCTCTGACAGTTATAATTCACCCCTCCACTTT
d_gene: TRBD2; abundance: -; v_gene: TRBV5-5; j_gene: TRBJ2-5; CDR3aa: CASSPGFEGTMETQYF; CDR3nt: TGTGCCAGCAGCCCGGGATTCGAGGGGACTATGGAGACCCAGTACTTC
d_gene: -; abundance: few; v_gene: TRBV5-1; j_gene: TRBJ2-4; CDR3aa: CASSLYLGGNIQYF; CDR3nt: TGCGCCAGCAGCTTGTATCTTGGGGGGAACATTCAGTACTTC
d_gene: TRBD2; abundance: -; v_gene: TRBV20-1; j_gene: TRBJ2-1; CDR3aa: CSAGRRLAEYNEQFF; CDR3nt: TGCAGTGCTGGACGGAGACTAGCGGAATACAATGAGCAGTTCTTC
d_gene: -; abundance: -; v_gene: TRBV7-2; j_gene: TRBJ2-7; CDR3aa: CASSLNPRTSNEQYF; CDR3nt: TGTGCCAGCAGCTTAAATCCACGGACCAGCAATGAGCAGTACTTC
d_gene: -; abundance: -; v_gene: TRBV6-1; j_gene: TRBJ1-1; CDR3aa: CASSERVAADTEAFF; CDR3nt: TGTGCCAGCAGTGAAAGGGTAGCGGCTGACACTGAAGCTTTCTTT
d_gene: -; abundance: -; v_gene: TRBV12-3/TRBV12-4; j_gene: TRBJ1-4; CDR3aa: CASVASPATNEKLFF; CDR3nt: TGTGCCAGCGTTGCTTCGCCGGCAACTAATGAAAAACTGTTTTTT
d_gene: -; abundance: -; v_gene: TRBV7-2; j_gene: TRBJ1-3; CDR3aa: CASSPNGGTGNTIYF; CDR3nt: TGTGCCAGCAGCCCCAATGGGGGTACTGGAAACACCATATATTTT
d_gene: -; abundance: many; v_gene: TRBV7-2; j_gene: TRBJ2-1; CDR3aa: CASSLSSEHEQFF; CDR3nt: TGTGCCAGCAGCTTGAGTAGTGAGCATGAGCAGTTCTTC
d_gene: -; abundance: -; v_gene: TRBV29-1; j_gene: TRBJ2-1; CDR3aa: CSVGGGRETYNEQFF; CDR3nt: TGCAGCGTTGGGGGGGGGCGGGAGACTTACAATGAGCAGTTCTTC
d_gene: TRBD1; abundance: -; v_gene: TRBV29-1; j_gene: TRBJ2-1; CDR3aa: CSVVTGTGNCNEQFF; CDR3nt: TGCAGCGTGGTTACCGGGACAGGGAACTGCAATGAGCAGTTCTTC
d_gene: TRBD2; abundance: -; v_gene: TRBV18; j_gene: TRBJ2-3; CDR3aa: CASSPRRTSGSTDTQYF; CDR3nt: TGTGCCAGCTCACCACGCAGGACTAGCGGGAGTACAGATACGCAGTATTTT